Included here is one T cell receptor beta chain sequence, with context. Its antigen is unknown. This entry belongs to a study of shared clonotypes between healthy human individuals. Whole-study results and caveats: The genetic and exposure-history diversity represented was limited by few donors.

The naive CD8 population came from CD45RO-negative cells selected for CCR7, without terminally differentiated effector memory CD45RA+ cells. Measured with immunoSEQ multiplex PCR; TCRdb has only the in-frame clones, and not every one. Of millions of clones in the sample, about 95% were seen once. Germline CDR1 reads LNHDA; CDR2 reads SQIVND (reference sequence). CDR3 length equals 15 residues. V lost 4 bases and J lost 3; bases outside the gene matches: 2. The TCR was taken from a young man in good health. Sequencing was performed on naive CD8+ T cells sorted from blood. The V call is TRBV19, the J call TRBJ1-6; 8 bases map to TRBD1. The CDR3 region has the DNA TGTGCCAGTAGTAGCACAGGGGGCTATAATTCACCCCTCCACTTT. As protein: CASSSTGGYNSPLHF.